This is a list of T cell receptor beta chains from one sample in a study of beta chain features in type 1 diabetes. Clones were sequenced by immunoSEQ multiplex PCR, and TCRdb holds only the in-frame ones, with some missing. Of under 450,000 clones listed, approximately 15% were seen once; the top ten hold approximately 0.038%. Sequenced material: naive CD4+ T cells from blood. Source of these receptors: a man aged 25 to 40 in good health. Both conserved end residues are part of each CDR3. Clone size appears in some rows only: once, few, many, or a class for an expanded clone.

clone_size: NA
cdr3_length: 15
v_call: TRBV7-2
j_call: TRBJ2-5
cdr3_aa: CASSREGGRQETQYF

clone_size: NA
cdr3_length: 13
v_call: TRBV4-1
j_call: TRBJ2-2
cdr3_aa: CASSQRNTGELFF

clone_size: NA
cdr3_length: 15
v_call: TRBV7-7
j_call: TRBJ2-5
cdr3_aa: CASSLGGRAAETQYF

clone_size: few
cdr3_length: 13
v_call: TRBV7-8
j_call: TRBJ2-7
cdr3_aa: CASSLGFAYEQYF

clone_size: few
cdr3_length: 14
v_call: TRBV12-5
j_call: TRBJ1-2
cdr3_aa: CASGLGPQDHGYTF

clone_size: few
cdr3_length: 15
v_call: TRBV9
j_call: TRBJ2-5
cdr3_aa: CASSPNKTPRETQYF

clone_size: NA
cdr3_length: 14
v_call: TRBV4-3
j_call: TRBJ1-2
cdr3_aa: CASSQEGRGYGYTF

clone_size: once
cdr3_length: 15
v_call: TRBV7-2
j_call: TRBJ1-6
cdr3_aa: CASLPGPQGGSPLHF

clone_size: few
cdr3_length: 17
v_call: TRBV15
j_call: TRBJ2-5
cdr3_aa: CATSRDRDRGRLETQYF

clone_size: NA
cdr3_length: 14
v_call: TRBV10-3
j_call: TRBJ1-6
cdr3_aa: CAISEDSYNSPLHF

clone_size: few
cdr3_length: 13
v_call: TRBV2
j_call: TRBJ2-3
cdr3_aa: CASSEEGPRVQYF

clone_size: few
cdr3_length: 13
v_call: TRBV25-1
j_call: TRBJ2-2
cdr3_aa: CASRTANTGELFF

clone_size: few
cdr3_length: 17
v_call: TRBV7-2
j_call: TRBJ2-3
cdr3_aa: CASSLRAGGSITDTQYF

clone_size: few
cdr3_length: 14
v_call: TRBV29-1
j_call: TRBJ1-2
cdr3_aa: CSVVISRAVYGYTF

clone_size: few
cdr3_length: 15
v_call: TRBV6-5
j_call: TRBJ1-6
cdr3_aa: CASSQDRGRGSPLHF

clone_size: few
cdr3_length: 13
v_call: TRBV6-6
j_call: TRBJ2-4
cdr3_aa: CASSYTVGDIQYF

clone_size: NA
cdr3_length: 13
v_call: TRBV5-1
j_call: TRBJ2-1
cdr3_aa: CASSLKSDNEQFF

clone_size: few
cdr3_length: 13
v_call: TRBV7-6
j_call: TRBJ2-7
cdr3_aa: CASSVTGNGEQYF

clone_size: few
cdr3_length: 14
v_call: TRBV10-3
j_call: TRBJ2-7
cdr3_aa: CAIRRDGSFYEQYF

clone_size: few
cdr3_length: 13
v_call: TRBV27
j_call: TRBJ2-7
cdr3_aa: CASARGVSYEQYF

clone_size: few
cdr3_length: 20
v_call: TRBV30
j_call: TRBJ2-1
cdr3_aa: CAWTHRSASGSHPTHTKQFF

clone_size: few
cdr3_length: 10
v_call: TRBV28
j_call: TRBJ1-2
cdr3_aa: CASSYLGYTF

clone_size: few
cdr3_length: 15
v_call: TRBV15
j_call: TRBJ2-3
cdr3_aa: CATSTTALRTDTQYF

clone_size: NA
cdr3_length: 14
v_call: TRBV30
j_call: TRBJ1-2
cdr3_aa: CAWSAQGANYGYTF

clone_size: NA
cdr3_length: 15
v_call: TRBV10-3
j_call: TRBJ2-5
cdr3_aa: CAISDIAGGQETQYF

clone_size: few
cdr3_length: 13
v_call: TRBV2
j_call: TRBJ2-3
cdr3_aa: CASTSQVGTGQYF

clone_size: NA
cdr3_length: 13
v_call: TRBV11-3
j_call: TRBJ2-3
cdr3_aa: CASSLVSTDTQYF

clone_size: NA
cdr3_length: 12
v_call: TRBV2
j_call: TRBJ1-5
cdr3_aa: CASSTGAQPQHF

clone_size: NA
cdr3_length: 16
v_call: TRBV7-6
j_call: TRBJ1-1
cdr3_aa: CASSPRRQGVDTEAFF

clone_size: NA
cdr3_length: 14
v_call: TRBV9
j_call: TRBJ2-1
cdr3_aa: CASSGGRSYNEQFF

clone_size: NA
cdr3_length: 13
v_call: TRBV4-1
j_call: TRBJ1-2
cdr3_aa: CASSPAGQHGYTF

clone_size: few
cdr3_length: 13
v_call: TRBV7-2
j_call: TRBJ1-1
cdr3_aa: CASSRQSNTEAFF

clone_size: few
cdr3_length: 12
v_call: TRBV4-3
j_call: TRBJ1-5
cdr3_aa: CASSQGNQPQHF

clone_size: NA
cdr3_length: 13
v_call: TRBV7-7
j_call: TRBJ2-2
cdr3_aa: CAVPGHSTGELFF

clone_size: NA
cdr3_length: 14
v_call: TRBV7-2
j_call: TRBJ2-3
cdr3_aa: CASSFLRVTDTQYF

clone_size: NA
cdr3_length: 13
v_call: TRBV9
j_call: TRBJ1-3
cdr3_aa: CASSVIGSDTIYF

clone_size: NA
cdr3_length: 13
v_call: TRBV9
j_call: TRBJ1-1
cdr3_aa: CASSTRDRETAFF

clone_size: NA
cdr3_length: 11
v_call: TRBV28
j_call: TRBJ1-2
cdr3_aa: CASRDVNSYTF

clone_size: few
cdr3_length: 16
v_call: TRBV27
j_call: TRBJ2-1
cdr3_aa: CASSSPAGKPYNEQFF

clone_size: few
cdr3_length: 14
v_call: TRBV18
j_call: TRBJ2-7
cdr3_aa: CASSPLDRGQEQYF

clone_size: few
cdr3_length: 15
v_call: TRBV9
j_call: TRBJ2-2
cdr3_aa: CASSVSTSGTGELFF

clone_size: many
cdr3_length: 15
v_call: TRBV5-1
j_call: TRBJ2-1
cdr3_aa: CASSLDGSSYNEQFF

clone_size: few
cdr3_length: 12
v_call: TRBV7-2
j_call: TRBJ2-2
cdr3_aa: CASRILTGELFF

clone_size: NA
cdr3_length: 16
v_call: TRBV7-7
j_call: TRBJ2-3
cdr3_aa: CASSLVGESGTDTQYF

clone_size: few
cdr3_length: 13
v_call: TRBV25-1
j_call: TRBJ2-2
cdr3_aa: CASSDSYPGELFF

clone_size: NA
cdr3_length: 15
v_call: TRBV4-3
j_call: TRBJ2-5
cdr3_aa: CASSHSGRAPETQYF

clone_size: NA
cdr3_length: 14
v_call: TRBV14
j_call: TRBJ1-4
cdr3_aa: CASSHVGTNEKLFF

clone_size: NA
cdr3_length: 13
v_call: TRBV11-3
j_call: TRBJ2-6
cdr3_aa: CASSFSGANVLTF

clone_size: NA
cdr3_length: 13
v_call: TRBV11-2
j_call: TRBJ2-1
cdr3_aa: CASSLDGRNEQFF

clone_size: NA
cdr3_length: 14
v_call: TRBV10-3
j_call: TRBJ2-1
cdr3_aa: CAISGQPNYNEQFF

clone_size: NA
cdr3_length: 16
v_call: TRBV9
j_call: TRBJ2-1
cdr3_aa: CASSVSTKRSYNEQFF

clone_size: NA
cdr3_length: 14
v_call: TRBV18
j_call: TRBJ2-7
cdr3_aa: CASSPLPTTYEQYF

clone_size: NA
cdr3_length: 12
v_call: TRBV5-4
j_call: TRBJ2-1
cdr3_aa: CASSFKRDEQFF